This T cell receptor beta chain was identified during a study of T cells in Graves' hyperthyroidism and ophthalmopathy. The table lists this clonotype with many counts. Amplification of TCR beta CDR3 regions used RNA as the template. An initial round of RT-PCR targeting the TCR CDR3 relied on the HTBI primer set. From the multiplex PCR reads, TCRdb called clonotypes with MiXCR, one entry per CDR3 protein. The data hold around 560,000 distinct CDR3 sequences, with 16% observed a single time. This CDR3 spans 14 amino acids. CDR1 is WNHNN, CDR2 SYGVQD, per germline (reference sequence). V gave up 5 bases and J gave up 6 bases, with 14 bases separating them.

What was sequenced was blood. The genes are TRBV10-1 and TRBJ1-5, with unresolved D. This clonotype originated in a young woman with Graves' hyperthyroidism. As DNA, the CDR3 is TGCGCCAGCAGTCCGGTGGGCCCCCCTCAGCCCCAGCATTTT. Translated, it gives CASSPVGPPQPQHF.